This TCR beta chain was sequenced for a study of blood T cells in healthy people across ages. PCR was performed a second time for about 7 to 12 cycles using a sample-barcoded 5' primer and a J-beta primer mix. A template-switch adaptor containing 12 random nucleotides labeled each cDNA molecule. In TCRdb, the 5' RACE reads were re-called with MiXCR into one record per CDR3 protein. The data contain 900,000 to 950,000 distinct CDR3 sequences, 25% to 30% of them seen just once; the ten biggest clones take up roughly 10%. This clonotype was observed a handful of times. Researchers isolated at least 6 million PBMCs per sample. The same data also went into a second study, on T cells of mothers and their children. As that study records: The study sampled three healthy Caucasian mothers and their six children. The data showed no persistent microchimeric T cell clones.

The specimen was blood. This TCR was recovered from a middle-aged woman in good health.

CDR3 nucleotides: TGTGCCAGCAGCTTAAGGGGTCATCTATTAGACTCTGGGGCCAACGTCCTGACTTTC. It translates to CASSLRGHLLDSGANVLTF. The rearrangement links TRBV7-3 to TRBJ2-6; D uncertain. Germline CDR1 and CDR2: SGHTA and FQGTGA. The V end lost 1 base, the J end lost 0 bases, and 16 bases lay between the germline ends. This CDR3 is built from 19 residues. Full variable domain (remainder filled in from reference TRBV7-3 and TRBJ2-6): GAGVSQTPSNKVTEKGKYVELRCDPISGHTALYWYRQSLGQGPEFLIYFQGTGAADDSGLPNDRFFAVRPEGSVSTLKIQRTERGDSAVYLCASSLRGHLLDSGANVLTFGAGSRLTVL.